Listed below are T cell receptor beta chains from one sample, sequenced in a study of a mutant IDH1 vaccine in newly diagnosed glioma. Assay used: immunoSEQ multiplex PCR; TCRdb lists only in-frame clones, some missing. Of some 120,000 clones in the sample, around four fifths were seen once. What these receptors recognize is not known. The sample was PBMCs, taken from a glioma patient whose treatment included an IDH1 peptide vaccine. These receptors all come from a man between 35 and 55 years old with glioma. CDR3s include the opening cysteine and the closing phenylalanine or tryptophan. Fields, in order: J gene, clone size, V gene, D gene, CDR3 protein, CDR3 DNA. D genes are given only for firm matches. Clone size, where shown, is once, few, many, or a class for clones that have expanded.

>TRBJ1-2|NA|TRBV4-2|NA
CASSLAGRVHYGYTF
TGTGCCAGCAGCTTGGCTGGCAGGGTTCACTATGGCTACACCTTC
>TRBJ2-2|NA|TRBV10-1|TRBD1
CASSPGTGGTGELFF
TGCGCCAGCAGCCCCGGGACAGGGGGAACCGGGGAGCTGTTTTTT
>TRBJ1-1|NA|TRBV19|NA
CASSTRQNTEAFF
TGTGCCAGTAGTACTCGGCAGAACACTGAAGCTTTCTTT
>TRBJ2-2|NA|TRBV7-2|NA
CASSFKAPGELFF
TGTGCCAGCAGCTTCAAAGCACCCGGGGAGCTGTTTTTT
>TRBJ2-1|NA|TRBV9|NA
CASSVVDGGSFNEQFF
TGTGCCAGCAGCGTAGTAGACGGGGGTAGCTTCAATGAGCAGTTCTTC
>TRBJ1-3|NA|TRBV30|NA
CAWSGVTGNTIYF
TGTGCCTGGAGTGGGGTAACTGGAAACACCATATATTTT
>TRBJ2-1|NA|TRBV6-4|TRBD2
CASSGSGIKNEQFF
TGTGCCAGCAGTGGTAGCGGGATCAAGAATGAGCAGTTCTTC
>TRBJ1-1|NA|TRBV15|TRBD1
CAAGQGIEAFF
TGTGCCGCCGGACAGGGGATTGAAGCTTTCTTT
>TRBJ1-1|few|TRBV5-5|NA
CASSLFPGSNTEAFF
TGTGCCAGCAGCTTGTTTCCCGGGAGCAACACTGAAGCTTTCTTT
>TRBJ1-4|NA|TRBV29-1|NA
CSVAGVGEKLFF
TGCAGCGTAGCAGGGGTGGGCGAAAAACTGTTTTTT
>TRBJ1-1|NA|TRBV7-8|TRBD1
CASSSGTGVNTEAFF
TGTGCCAGCAGTTCCGGGACAGGGGTGAACACTGAAGCTTTCTTT
>TRBJ2-7|few|TRBV2|TRBD1
CASSVQGQGSYEQYF
TGTGCCAGCAGTGTACAAGGACAGGGATCCTACGAGCAGTACTTC
>TRBJ2-3|NA|TRBV7-8|TRBD2
CASSLGAGGPSGVTDTQYF
TGTGCCAGCAGCTTAGGAGCGGGAGGGCCCTCCGGGGTCACAGATACGCAGTATTTT
>TRBJ2-5|NA|TRBV5-4|TRBD1
CASSLGQGRVETQYF
TGTGCCAGCAGCTTGGGACAGGGGAGAGTAGAGACCCAGTACTTC
>TRBJ2-7|NA|TRBV16|NA
CASSHTGDLGSYEQYF
TGTGCCAGCAGCCATACCGGGGACCTGGGGTCCTACGAGCAGTACTTC
>TRBJ1-1|NA|TRBV19|NA
CASSPTVGGAEAFF
TGTGCCAGTAGCCCTACGGTGGGGGGGGCTGAAGCTTTCTTT
>TRBJ2-5|NA|TRBV18|NA
CASSPGETQYF
TGTGCCAGCTCACCAGGCGAGACCCAGTACTTC
>TRBJ2-3|once|TRBV19|NA
CASQSTDTQYF
TGTGCCAGCCAGAGCACAGATACGCAGTATTTT
>TRBJ1-2|NA|TRBV7-2|NA
CASSSNNYGYTF
TGTGCCAGCAGCTCGAACAACTATGGCTACACCTTC
>TRBJ2-5|NA|TRBV9|TRBD2
CASSDRSGGSQETQYF
TGTGCCAGCAGTGACCGTAGCGGGGGGTCCCAAGAGACCCAGTACTTC
>TRBJ2-7|NA|TRBV28|NA
CASSLLYTYEQYF
TGTGCCAGCAGTTTATTGTACACGTACGAGCAGTACTTC
>TRBJ1-5|NA|TRBV10-2|NA
CASSGGGVNQPQHF
TGCGCCAGCAGTGGGGGGGGAGTCAATCAGCCCCAGCATTTT
>TRBJ2-7|NA|TRBV7-2|NA
CASSLGGTGKYF
TGTGCCAGCAGCTTAGGGGGGACGGGGAAGTACTTC
>TRBJ1-1|NA|TRBV5-1|NA
CASSLASSTGEAFF
TGCGCCAGCAGCTTGGCCTCTAGTACAGGGGAAGCTTTCTTT
>TRBJ2-1|NA|TRBV11-2|NA
CACTPGAAYNEQFF
TGTGCCTGTACGCCGGGGGCCGCCTACAATGAGCAGTTCTTC
>TRBJ2-3|NA|TRBV2|NA
CASSQESTDTQYF
TGTGCCAGCAGTCAGGAGAGCACAGATACGCAGTATTTT
>TRBJ1-5|NA|TRBV5-6|TRBD1
CASSSDREEQPQHF
TGTGCCAGCAGCTCCGACAGGGAGGAACAGCCCCAGCATTTT
>TRBJ2-7|NA|TRBV20-1|NA
CNDRSYEQYF
TGCAACGACAGGTCCTACGAGCAGTACTTC
>TRBJ2-2|NA|TRBV6-1|NA
CASSELAGTGELFF
TGTGCCAGCAGTGAACTGGCAGGGACCGGGGAGCTGTTTTTT
>TRBJ2-5|NA|TRBV4-3|TRBD2
CASSLAGGGQETQYF
TGCGCCAGCAGCTTAGCGGGAGGGGGGCAAGAGACCCAGTACTTC
>TRBJ1-4|few|TRBV5-4|NA
CASTSRDTLEDEKLFF
TGTGCCAGCACCAGCAGGGACACCCTGGAGGATGAAAAACTGTTTTTT
>TRBJ1-2|NA|TRBV10-2|NA
CASSESRNGYGYTF
TGCGCCAGCAGTGAGTCGAGGAACGGGTATGGCTACACCTTC
>TRBJ1-1|once|TRBV4-3|TRBD1
CASSQDRVRGSEAFF
TGCGCCAGCAGCCAAGATAGGGTCAGGGGGTCTGAAGCTTTCTTT
>TRBJ2-7|NA|TRBV5-1|TRBD2
CASSGTGGSYEQYF
TGCGCCAGCAGCGGGACGGGAGGCTCCTACGAGCAGTACTTC
>TRBJ1-3|few|TRBV29-1|NA
CSVDLAGVGNTIYF
TGCAGCGTTGATCTGGCGGGTGTCGGAAACACCATATATTTT
>TRBJ1-2|NA|TRBV5-4|NA
CASSLIGDNYGYTF
TGTGCCAGCAGCTTGATTGGGGATAACTATGGCTACACCTTC
>TRBJ2-3|once|TRBV10-1|NA
CASSESGPTDTQYF
TGCGCCAGCAGTGAGTCAGGGCCCACAGATACGCAGTATTTT
>TRBJ2-2|NA|TRBV9|NA
CASSPSNGNTGELFF
TGTGCCAGCAGCCCCTCTAACGGAAACACCGGGGAGCTGTTTTTT
>TRBJ2-6|NA|TRBV27|NA
CASSLGGPGANVLTF
TGTGCCAGCAGTTTGGGGGGGCCCGGGGCCAACGTCCTGACTTTC
>TRBJ1-1|NA|TRBV6-1|TRBD1
CASRPGQQNTEAFF
TGTGCCAGCAGGCCGGGACAGCAAAACACTGAAGCTTTCTTT
>TRBJ2-5|NA|TRBV10-2|NA
CASSESLGGTETQYF
TGCGCCAGCAGTGAGTCGCTAGGGGGGACGGAGACCCAGTACTTC
>TRBJ2-5|NA|TRBV7-2|NA
CASSLADGPWETQYF
TGTGCCAGCAGCTTAGCGGACGGACCTTGGGAGACCCAGTACTTC